This TCR beta chain was sequenced for a study of CD8 T cells in Susac syndrome (dated by TCRdb to about 2019). Regarding the research as a whole: The study used repertoire sequencing to test whether antigen drove CD8+ T cell activation and differentiation in Susac syndrome. Clonality of the CD8+ T cell repertoire was compared between about a dozen healthy donors, roughly 14 Susac syndrome patients and approximately 16 multiple sclerosis patients. The investigation overall reported the following: The study acknowledged that relatively few individuals were included in the TCR sequencing and HLA analysis.

Worth noting for this clonotype: Its antigen is still unknown. Base qualities are not recorded, but no much larger clone differs from it by a single base.

RNA was extracted using the RNeasy kit, and roughly 0.5 to 1 microgram was reverse transcribed with random hexamers. TCR beta CDR3 regions were amplified with the immunoSEQ multiplex PCR assay covering 54 Vbeta and 13 Jbeta segments. Bias from PCR amplification was corrected by using a synthetic template baseline for primer optimization and for computational correction. Turning to the authors' computational methods: Reads were assigned to V, D and J genes according to IMGT and analyzed in immunoSEQ Analyzer, with only productive sequences retained. Clonality was calculated as one minus the Shannon entropy normalized by log2 of the number of productive unique sequences. For each patient and control, public and private clones were evaluated within the 100 most prevalent clones. Clones were defined as Susac-specific if absent from the healthy and MS cohorts, from 1052 published viral clones and from other ImmuneACCESS disease sequences. Starting from the raw public reads, TCRdb applied fastp trimming at Q25, assembled clones with MiXCR and retained in-frame beta chains. Every entry covers one CDR3 protein and lists the most common genes and DNA from its rows. These V and J calls are TCRdb output, not the study's own analysis. This sample gives some 63,000 distinct CDR3 sequences in total; about 94% of them show up just once. Jointly, the top ten make up 0.56% of the sample.

Peripheral blood CD8+ and CD4+ T cells from healthy donors, Susac syndrome patients and multiple sclerosis patients were profiled by high-throughput TCR beta sequencing. Treatment-naive patients with stable or active relapsing-remitting disease fulfilling revised McDonald criteria were used as multiple sclerosis controls. Bulk CD8+ and CD4+ T cells were purified by magnetic negative isolation, while CD8+ TEMRA cells were enriched using FACS. Blood was collected in EDTA tubes and processed within 24 hours, with PBMCs isolated through density gradient centrifugation. PBMCs intended for TCR sequencing were frozen in liquid nitrogen and were later thawed in a 37 degrees C water bath. The sorted or isolated CD4+, CD8+ and CD8+ TEMRA cells reached a purity of at least 90%. The sequencing input was CD8+ T cells from PBMCs. This TCR was sampled from a human donor with multiple sclerosis.

The sequence in DNA is TGTGCCAGCAGTTTGAGGGGGCAGAACACCGGGGAGCTGTTTTTT. This yields the protein CASSLRGQNTGELFF. The sequence is built from TRBV12-3 or TRBV12-4 and TRBJ2-2; 7 junctional bases match TRBD1. The CDR3 holds 15 amino acids from the cysteine to the phenylalanine. Just CDR3 DNA is preserved here, 45 bases in frame from base 1. After removal of 3 bases from V and 1 base from J, the junction retains 2 bases not matched to a gene.